Listed here are 22 T cell receptor beta chains from one sample, sequenced in a study of vaccination and CD4 T cells after COVID-19. Sequenced with the Oncomine TCR Beta short-read assay was DNA taken from cultured CD4+ T cells. Each CDR3 protein is one row after TCRdb ran MiXCR on the PCR reads. The sample holds roughly 16,000 distinct CDR3 sequences; 44% are singletons and the top ten take approximately 4%. Their target antigens are unknown. Treatment: approximately 9-day PBMC culture with coronavirus spike peptide pools or control peptides (ViraFEST assay). The material sequenced was CD4+ T cells from blood, cultured in vitro. These receptors came from a human donor who had recovered from COVID-19.

The gene calls are TRBV20-1 and TRBJ2-7; TRBD2 aligns across 8 bases. V gave up 1 base and J gave up 1 base; unmatched junction bases: 6. CDR1 is DFQATT, CDR2 SNEGSKA, per germline (reference sequence). This CDR3 spans 15 amino acids. DNA of the CDR3: TGCAGTGCTAGAGGGCAACTAGCGGTATCCTACGAGCAGTACTTC. It codes for CSARGQLAVSYEQYF.

The chain couples TRBV20-1 to TRBJ2-7, with 9 bases identical to TRBD2. V shed 6 bases and J 0 bases; nucleotides not matched to a gene: 6. Germline V lookup: CDR1 DFQATT, CDR2 SNEGSKA (reference sequence). There are 14 residues in the CDR3. The CDR3 sequence: CSASSGSSSYEQYF. CDR3 coding DNA: TGCAGTGCCAGTAGCGGGAGCAGCTCCTACGAGCAGTACTTC.

The V gene is TRBV19, the J gene TRBJ2-1, with 7 bases matching TRBD2. Germline V gives CDR1 LNHDA, CDR2 SQIVND (reference sequence). The V gene end was trimmed by 2 bases and the J gene end by 6 bases; junction bases not matched to a gene: 10. The CDR3 has 16 residues. CDR3 DNA: TGTGCCAGTAGTATATCCCTAGGGAGGGGAGGCAATGAGCAGTTCTTC. Translated: CASSISLGRGGNEQFF.

This clonotype was picked up a small number of times. V and J are TRBV7-9 and TRBJ1-1; D is possibly TRBD1 (6 bases). This CDR3 is built from 17 residues. V lost 4 bases and J 0 bases, leaving 18 bases between the germline ends. Germline V lookup: CDR1 SEHNR, CDR2 FQNEAQ (reference sequence). CDR3 sequence (DNA): TGTGCCAGCAGCTCCGGTTCCGGGACAAATATGAACACTGAAGCTTTCTTT. Protein: CASSSGSGTNMNTEAFF.

The V and J genes are TRBV19 and TRBJ2-7; weak D call: TRBD2 (5 bases). The CDR3 sequence is 16 residues long. The V end was cut by 3 bases, the J end by 3 bases, with 18 bases between. CDR1 is LNHDA, CDR2 SQIVND, per germline (reference sequence). CDR3 sequence: CASSIVRTQAIYEQYF. As DNA, the CDR3 is TGTGCCAGTAGTATCGTAAGGACTCAAGCCATCTACGAGCAGTACTTC. The full variable domain, its missing parts supplied by reference TRBV19 and TRBJ2-7, is DGGITQSPKYLFRKEGQNVTLSCEQNLNHDAMYWYRQDPGQGLRLIYYSQIVNDFQKGDIAEGYSVSREKKESFPLTVTSAQKNPTAFYLCASSIVRTQAIYEQYFGPGTRLTVT.

V usage is TRBV2 and J usage is TRBJ2-7, with D tentatively TRBD1 or TRBD2 (5 bases each). Germline assignment: CDR1 SNHLY and CDR2 FYNNEI. V was pared by 9 bases and J by 9 bases, with 12 bases between. The CDR3 length is 10 residues. CDR3 region: CASGRDLQYF. Written as DNA, the CDR3 is TGTGCCAGTGGACGGGACCTGCAGTACTTC. The full variable domain, completed using reference TRBV2 and TRBJ2-7, is EPEVTQTPSHQVTQMGQEVILRCVPISNHLYFYWYRQILGQKVEFLVSFYNNEISEKSEIFDDQFSVERPDGSNFTLKIRSTKLEDSAMYFCASGRDLQYFGPGTRLTVT.

This clonotype was detected only once. The chain uses TRBV11-2 and TRBJ2-2; the D call may be TRBD1 or TRBD2 (6 bases each). This CDR3 is built from 15 residues. CDR1 is SGHAT and CDR2 is FQNNGV in the germline V gene. Between the trimmed V and J ends, which lost 6 bases and 4 bases, there was a span of 15 bases. DNA for the CDR3: TGTGCCAGCAGGGGGGCGGGACCGGTCACCGGGGAGCTGTTTTTT. Translated, it gives CASRGAGPVTGELFF.

This chain uses TRBV24-1 with TRBJ2-5; 10 bases are a match to TRBD1. The germline CDR1 and CDR2 sequences are KGHDR and SFDVKD. V gave up 3 bases and J gave up 5 bases; unmatched junction bases: 2. The CDR3 loop spans 14 amino acids. The CDR3 loop is CATSDPDRGETQYF. CDR3 in DNA: TGTGCCACCAGTGATCCGGACAGGGGGGAGACCCAGTACTTC.

V is TRBV15 and J is TRBJ2-1; D may be TRBD1 (5 bases). The CDR3 sequence is 18 residues long. Germline V gene data show CDR1 as LNHNV and CDR2 as YYDKDF (reference sequence). Trimming removed 0 bases at V and 6 bases at J, with 21 bases between. The CDR3, as DNA: TGTGCCACCAGCAGAGATCCGGTCAGGGCCTCCCGGAGCAATGAGCAGTTCTTC. The encoded protein is CATSRDPVRASRSNEQFF.

The genes are TRBV6-1 and TRBJ1-5, with D uncertain. The CDR3 spans 11 residues. The ends were cut back, 4 bases at V and 4 bases at J, with 2 bases in the middle. Germline loops: CDR1 MNHNS, CDR2 SASEGT. CDR3 loop: CASSGNQPQHF. As DNA, the CDR3 is TGTGCCAGCAGTGGTAATCAGCCCCAGCATTTT.

V gene TRBV6-1 combines with J gene TRBJ2-3, with 12 bases fitting TRBD2. The V and J ends lost 4 bases and 2 bases, in that order; junction bases with no gene match: 10. In germline, CDR1 is MNHNS, CDR2 SASEGT. This CDR3 contains 18 residues. CDR3: CASSASLAGGRTTDTQYF. Written as DNA, the CDR3 is TGTGCCAGCAGTGCCTCACTAGCGGGAGGCCGCACCACAGATACGCAGTATTTT.

This clonotype appeared a few times. The chain joins TRBV30 to TRBJ2-3; D is perhaps TRBD1 (5 bases). V shed 0 bases and J shed 4 bases, with 14 bases lying between them. This CDR3 contains 15 residues. Per the germline V gene, CDR1 is GTSNPN and CDR2 is SVGIG (reference sequence). CDR3 bases: TGTGCCTGGAGTGTAGGACACGCTAACTCAGATACGCAGTATTTT. It specifies CAWSVGHANSDTQYF.

The chain recombines TRBV7-9 with TRBJ2-3, with D perhaps TRBD1 (5 bases). Trimming cost V 1 base and J 2 bases, with 10 bases left between them. CDR1 is SEHNR, CDR2 FQNEAQ, per germline (reference sequence). There are 15 residues in the CDR3. The CDR3 here is CASSLGQLSTDTQYF. The CDR3 nucleotides are TGTGCCAGCAGCTTAGGACAGCTTTCCACAGATACGCAGTATTTT.

In its sample, this clonotype was seen a few times. The chain is built from TRBV20-1 and TRBJ2-3; TRBD2 matches at 15 bases. After removal of 6 bases from V and 0 bases from J, the junction contained 10 bases not matched to a gene. The CDR3 has 18 residues. CDR1 is DFQATT, CDR2 SNEGSKA, per germline (reference sequence). The CDR3 protein is CSARGLAGGGASTDTQYF. The CDR3 DNA reads TGCAGTGCCCGGGGACTAGCGGGAGGAGGTGCTAGCACAGATACGCAGTATTTT.

In its sample, this clonotype is medium-sized (0.01 to 0.1%). The chain links TRBV11-2 to TRBJ2-7; 12 bases agree with TRBD2. Germline loops: CDR1 SGHAT, CDR2 FQNNGV. V shed 5 bases, J shed 3 bases, and the junction held 5 bases outside the gene matches. The CDR3 has 15 amino acids. The CDR3 DNA sequence: TGTGCCAGCAGCCCCAGGGGACTAGCGGGCTACGAGCAGTACTTC. The encoded protein is CASSPRGLAGYEQYF.

The V and J genes are TRBV7-2 and TRBJ2-1, with 9 bases that match TRBD2. Per the germline V gene, CDR1 is SGHTA and CDR2 is FQGNSA. CDR3 length: 16 amino acids. Losses at the gene ends were 1 base for V and 3 bases for J; bases not matched to a gene: 4. CDR3 loop: CASSLVPSGNYNEQFF. The CDR3 DNA sequence: TGTGCCAGCAGCTTAGTCCCTAGCGGGAACTACAATGAGCAGTTCTTC.

This clonotype has more than one count but fewer than ten. The V and J genes are TRBV7-7 and TRBJ2-2; 8 nucleotides align to TRBD1. CDR3 size: 16 residues. The junction had 11 bases not matched to a gene; V was cut back by 6 bases and J by 5 bases. The germline gives CDR1 SSHAT, CDR2 FNYEAQ (reference sequence). The CDR3 spells CASSPITGGRTGELFF. The CDR3 DNA reads TGTGCCAGCAGTCCTATAACAGGGGGGAGGACCGGGGAGCTGTTTTTT.

This clonotype has a handful of counts. This rearrangement joins TRBV6-1 to TRBJ1-2; TRBD1 aligns across 9 bases. Looked up from germline, CDR1 is MNHNS and CDR2 is SASEGT. V dropped 7 bases and J dropped 5; count of bases not matched to a gene: 14. The CDR3 length is 16 residues. CDR3 DNA: TGTGCCAGCAACAGGCTCGAGACAGGGGGATCGTATGGCTACACCTTC. Its protein is CASNRLETGGSYGYTF.

In its sample, this clonotype was seen a few times. The chain couples TRBV6-1 to TRBJ2-1; unclear D gene. Germline V gene lookup returns CDR1 MNHNS and CDR2 SASEGT. This CDR3 has 14 amino acids. V was cut by 6 bases and J by 2 bases, with 11 bases left in between. In DNA form, the CDR3 reads TGTGCCAGCAGGAGACCCGGCGCCTACAATGAGCAGTTCTTC. Translating gives CASRRPGAYNEQFF.

This clonotype has more than one count but fewer than ten. CDR3 amino acids: CASRGGEKLFF. In DNA form, the CDR3 reads TGTGCCAGCAGGGGAGGTGAAAAACTGTTTTTT. V usage is TRBV12-3 or TRBV12-4 and J usage is TRBJ1-4; D ambiguous. The CDR3 contains 11 residues. Trimming took off 6 bases at V and 7 bases at J, with 6 bases between the two ends.

This clonotype was seen a handful of times. The CDR3 DNA follows: TGTGCCAGCAGCTCCCTCGGCGGGAGCTCCTACAATGAGCAGTTCTTC. This translates into CASSSLGGSSYNEQFF. The chain recombines TRBV7-9 with TRBJ2-1; 7 nucleotides agree with TRBD2. Unmatched junction bases numbered 6, after V lost 4 bases and J lost 0 bases. This CDR3 region has 16 residues. Germline V gene data show CDR1 as SEHNR and CDR2 as FQNEAQ (reference sequence).

This clonotype was picked up a small number of times. The CDR3 loop reads CASSFYSGGDGNNSPLHF. The DNA of the CDR3 is TGTGCCAGCAGCTTCTATAGCGGCGGGGATGGAAATAATTCACCCCTCCACTTT. The gene calls are TRBV11-2 and TRBJ1-6; D is undetermined. The germline V and J ends were trimmed by 3 bases and 5 bases, with 20 bases remaining between them. The CDR3 has 18 residues. In germline, CDR1 is SGHAT, CDR2 FQNNGV.